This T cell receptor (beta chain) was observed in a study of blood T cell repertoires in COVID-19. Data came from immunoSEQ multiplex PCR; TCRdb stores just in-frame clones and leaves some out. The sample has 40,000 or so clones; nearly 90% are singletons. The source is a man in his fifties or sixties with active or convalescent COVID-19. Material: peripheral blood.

DNA for the CDR3: TGTGCCAGCAGCCCAGGGGTCGCAGACACAGATACGCAGTATTTT. The encoded protein is CASSPGVADTDTQYF. The genes are TRBV7-9 and TRBJ2-3; the D gene is possibly TRBD1 (6 bases). CDR1 is SEHNR and CDR2 is FQNEAQ in the germline V gene (reference sequence). The ends were cut back, 5 bases at V and 2 bases at J, with 14 bases in the middle. This CDR3 contains 15 residues.